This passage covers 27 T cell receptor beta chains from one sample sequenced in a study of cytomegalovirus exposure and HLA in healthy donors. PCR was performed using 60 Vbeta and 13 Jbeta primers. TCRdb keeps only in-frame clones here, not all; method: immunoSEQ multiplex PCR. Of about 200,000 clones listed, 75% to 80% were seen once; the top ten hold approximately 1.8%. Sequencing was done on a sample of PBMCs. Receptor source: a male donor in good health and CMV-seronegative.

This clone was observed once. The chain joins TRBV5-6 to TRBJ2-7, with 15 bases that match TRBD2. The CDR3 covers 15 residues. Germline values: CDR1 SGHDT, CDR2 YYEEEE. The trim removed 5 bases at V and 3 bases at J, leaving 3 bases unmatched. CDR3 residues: CASRGLAGGGYEQYF. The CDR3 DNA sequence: TGTGCCAGCAGGGGACTAGCGGGAGGTGGCTACGAGCAGTACTTC.

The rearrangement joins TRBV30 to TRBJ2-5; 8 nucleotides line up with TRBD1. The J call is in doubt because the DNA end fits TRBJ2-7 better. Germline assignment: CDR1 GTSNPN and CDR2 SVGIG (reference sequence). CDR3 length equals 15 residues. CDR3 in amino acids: CAWTLGQGVTYEQYF. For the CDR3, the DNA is TGTGCCTGGACGCTAGGACAGGGAGTAACCTACGAGCAGTACTTC.

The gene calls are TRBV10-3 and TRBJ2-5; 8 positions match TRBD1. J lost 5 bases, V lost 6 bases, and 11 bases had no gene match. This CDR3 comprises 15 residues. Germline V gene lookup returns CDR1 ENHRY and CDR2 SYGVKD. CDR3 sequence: CAIRGTDRGIETQYF. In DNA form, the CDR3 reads TGTGCCATCAGGGGGACTGACAGGGGAATCGAGACCCAGTACTTC.

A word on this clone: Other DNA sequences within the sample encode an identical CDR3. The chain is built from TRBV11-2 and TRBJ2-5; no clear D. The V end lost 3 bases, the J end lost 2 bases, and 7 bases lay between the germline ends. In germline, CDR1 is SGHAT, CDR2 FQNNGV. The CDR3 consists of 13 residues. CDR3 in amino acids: CASSFGLQETQYF. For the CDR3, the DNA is TGTGCCAGCAGCTTTGGCCTTCAAGAGACCCAGTACTTC.

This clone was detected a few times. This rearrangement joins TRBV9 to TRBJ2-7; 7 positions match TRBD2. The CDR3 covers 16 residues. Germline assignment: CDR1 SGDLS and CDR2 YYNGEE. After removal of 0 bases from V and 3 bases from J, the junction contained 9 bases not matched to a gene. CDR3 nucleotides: TGTGCCAGCAGCGTAGGGTCTACGGGGGAGGGCTACGAGCAGTACTTC. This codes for CASSVGSTGEGYEQYF.

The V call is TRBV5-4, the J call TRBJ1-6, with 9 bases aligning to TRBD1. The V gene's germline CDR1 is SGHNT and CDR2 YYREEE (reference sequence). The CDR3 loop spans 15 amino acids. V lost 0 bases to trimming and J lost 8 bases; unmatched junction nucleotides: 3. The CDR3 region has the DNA TGTGCCAGCAGCTTGGCGACAGGGGGAGATTCACCCCTCCACTTT. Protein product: CASSLATGGDSPLHF.

The CDR3 DNA follows: TGTGCCAGCTCATCGGGGGGAGCAGATACGCAGTATTTT. Its protein product is CASSSGGADTQYF. The V and J genes are TRBV18 and TRBJ2-3, with 7 positions matching TRBD2. Germline lookup yields CDR1 KGHSH and CDR2 LQKENI. Trimming removed 5 bases from V and 4 bases from J; junction bases left unmatched: 3. This CDR3 contains 13 residues.

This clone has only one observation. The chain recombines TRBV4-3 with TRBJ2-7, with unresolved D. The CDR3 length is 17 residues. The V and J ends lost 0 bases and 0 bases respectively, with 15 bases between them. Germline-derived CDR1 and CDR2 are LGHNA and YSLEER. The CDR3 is CASSQDSNLAASYEQYF. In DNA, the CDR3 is TGCGCCAGCAGCCAAGATTCCAATTTGGCGGCCTCCTACGAGCAGTACTTC.

The CDR3 DNA reads as TGTGCCAGTAGTATAGACAGGGTGGAGACCCAGTACTTC. Protein: CASSIDRVETQYF. This chain connects TRBV19 to TRBJ2-5; maybe TRBD1 (5 bases). Germline CDR1 is LNHDA and CDR2 is SQIVND (reference sequence). CDR3 size: 13 residues. Trimming stripped 0 bases from V and 5 bases from J, with 7 bases between.

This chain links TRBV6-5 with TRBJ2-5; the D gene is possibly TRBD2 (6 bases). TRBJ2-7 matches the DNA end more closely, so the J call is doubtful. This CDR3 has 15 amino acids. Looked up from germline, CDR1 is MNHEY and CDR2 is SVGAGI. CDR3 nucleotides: TGTGCCAGCAGCCACTCCGGGCGGAGGGCCTACGAGCAGTACTTC. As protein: CASSHSGRRAYEQYF.

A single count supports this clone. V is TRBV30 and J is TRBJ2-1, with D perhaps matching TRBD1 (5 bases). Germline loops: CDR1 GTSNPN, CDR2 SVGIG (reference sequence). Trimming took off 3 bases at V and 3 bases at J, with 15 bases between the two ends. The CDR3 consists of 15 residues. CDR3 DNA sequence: TGTGCCTGGAGGGTACTGCGACAGATCTACAATGAGCAGTTCTTC. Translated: CAWRVLRQIYNEQFF. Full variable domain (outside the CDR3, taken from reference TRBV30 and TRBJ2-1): SQTIHQWPATLVQPVGSPLSLECTVEGTSNPNLYWYRQAAGRGLQLLFYSVGIGQISSEVPQNLSASRPQDRQFILSSKKLLLSDSGFYLCAWRVLRQIYNEQFFGPGTRLTVL.

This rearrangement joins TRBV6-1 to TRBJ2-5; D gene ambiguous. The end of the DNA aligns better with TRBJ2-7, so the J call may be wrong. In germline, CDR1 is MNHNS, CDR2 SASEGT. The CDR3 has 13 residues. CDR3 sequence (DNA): TGTGCCAGCAGTGAGGTTATAAACTACGAGCAGTACTTC. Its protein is CASSEVINYEQYF.

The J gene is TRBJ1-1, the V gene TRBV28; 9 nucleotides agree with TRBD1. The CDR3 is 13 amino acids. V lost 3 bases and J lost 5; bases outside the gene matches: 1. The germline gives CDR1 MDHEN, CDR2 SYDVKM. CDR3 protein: CASSFGTGTEAFF. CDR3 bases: TGTGCCAGCAGTTTTGGGACAGGGACTGAAGCTTTCTTT. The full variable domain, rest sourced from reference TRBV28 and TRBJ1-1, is DVKVTQSSRYLVKRTGEKVFLECVQDMDHENMFWYRQDPGLGLRLIYFSYDVKMKEKGDIPEGYSVSREKKERFSLILESASTNQTSMYLCASSFGTGTEAFFGQGTRLTVV.

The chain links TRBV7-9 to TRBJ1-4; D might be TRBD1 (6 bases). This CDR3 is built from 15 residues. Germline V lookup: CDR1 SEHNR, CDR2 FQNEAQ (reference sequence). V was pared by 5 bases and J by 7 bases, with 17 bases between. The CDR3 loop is CASSRMGGGSEKLFF. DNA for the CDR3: TGTGCCAGCAGCCGAATGGGGGGGGGCAGTGAAAAACTGTTTTTT.

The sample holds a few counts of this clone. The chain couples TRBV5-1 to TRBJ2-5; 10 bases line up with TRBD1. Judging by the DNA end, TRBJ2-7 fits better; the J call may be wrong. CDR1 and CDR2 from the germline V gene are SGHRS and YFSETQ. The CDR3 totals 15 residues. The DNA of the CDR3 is TGCGCCAGCAGCTTGGTTGACAGGGGGCGTTACGAGCAGTACTTC. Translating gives CASSLVDRGRYEQYF.

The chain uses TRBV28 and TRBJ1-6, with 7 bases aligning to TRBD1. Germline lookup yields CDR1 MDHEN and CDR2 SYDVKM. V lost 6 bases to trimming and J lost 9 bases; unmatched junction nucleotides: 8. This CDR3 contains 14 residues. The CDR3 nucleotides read TGTGCCAGCAGAACACAGGGGAGTGGTTCACCCCTCCACTTT. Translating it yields CASRTQGSGSPLHF.

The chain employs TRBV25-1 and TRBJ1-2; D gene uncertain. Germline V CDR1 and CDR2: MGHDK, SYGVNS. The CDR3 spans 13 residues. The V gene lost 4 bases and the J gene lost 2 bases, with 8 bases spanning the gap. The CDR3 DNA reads TGTGCCAGCAGTGGGGCCACAAACTATGGCTACACCTTC. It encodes CASSGATNYGYTF.

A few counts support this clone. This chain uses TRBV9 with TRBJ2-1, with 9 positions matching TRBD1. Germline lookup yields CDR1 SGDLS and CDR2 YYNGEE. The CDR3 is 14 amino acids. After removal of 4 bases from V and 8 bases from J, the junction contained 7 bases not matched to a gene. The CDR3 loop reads CASSIVQGAYEQFF. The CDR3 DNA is TGTGCCAGCAGCATCGTACAGGGGGCATATGAGCAGTTCTTC.

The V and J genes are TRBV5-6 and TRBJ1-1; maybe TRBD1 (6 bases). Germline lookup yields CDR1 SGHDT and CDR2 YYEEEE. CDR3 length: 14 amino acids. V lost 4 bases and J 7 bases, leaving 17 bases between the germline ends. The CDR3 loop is CASSPQGMLGEAFF. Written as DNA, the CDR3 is TGTGCCAGCAGCCCCCAGGGGATGCTCGGTGAAGCTTTCTTT.

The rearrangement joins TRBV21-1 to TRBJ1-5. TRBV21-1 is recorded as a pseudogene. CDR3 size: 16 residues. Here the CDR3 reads CASSKGRFAVNQPQHF. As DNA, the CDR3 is TGTGCCAGCAGCAAAGGAAGGTTTGCGGTCAATCAGCCCCAGCATTTT.

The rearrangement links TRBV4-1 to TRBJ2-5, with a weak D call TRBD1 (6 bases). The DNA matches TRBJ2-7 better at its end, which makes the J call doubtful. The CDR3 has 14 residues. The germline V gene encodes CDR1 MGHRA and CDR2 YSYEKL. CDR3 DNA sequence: TGCGCCAGCAGCCAAGACAGGGGTCGGTACGAGCAGTACTTC. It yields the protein CASSQDRGRYEQYF.

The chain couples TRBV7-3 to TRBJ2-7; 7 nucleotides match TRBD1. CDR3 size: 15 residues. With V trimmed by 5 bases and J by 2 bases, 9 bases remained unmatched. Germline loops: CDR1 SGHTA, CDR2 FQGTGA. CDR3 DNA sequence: TGTGCCAGCAGCCTGAGACAGGGTAAAGCCTACGAGCAGTACTTC. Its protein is CASSLRQGKAYEQYF.

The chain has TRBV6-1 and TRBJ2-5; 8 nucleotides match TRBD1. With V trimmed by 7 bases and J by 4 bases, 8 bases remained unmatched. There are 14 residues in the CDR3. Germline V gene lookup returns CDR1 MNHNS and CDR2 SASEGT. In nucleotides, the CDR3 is TGTGCCAGCATTCTGGACAGGGTGTCAGAGACCCAGTACTTC. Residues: CASILDRVSETQYF.

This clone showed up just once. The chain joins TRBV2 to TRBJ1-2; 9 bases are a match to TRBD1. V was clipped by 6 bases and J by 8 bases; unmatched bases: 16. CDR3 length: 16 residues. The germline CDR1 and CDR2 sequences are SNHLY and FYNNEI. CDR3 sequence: CASSADLITGGWGYTF. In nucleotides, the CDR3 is TGTGCCAGCAGCGCAGACCTGATTACAGGGGGCTGGGGCTACACCTTC.

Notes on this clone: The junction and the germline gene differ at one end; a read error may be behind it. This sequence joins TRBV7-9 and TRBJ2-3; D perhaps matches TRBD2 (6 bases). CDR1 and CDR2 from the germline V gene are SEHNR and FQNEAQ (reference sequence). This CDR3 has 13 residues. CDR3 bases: TGTTCCAGCAGCTTAGACGGAGGGGATACGCAGTATTTT. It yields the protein CSSSLDGGDTQYF.

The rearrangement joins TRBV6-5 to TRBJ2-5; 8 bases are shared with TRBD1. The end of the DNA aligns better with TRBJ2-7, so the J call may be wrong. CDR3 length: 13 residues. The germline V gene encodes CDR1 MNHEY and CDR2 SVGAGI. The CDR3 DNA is TGTGCCAGCAGTCTCGGACAGGGCTACGAGCAGTACTTC. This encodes CASSLGQGYEQYF.

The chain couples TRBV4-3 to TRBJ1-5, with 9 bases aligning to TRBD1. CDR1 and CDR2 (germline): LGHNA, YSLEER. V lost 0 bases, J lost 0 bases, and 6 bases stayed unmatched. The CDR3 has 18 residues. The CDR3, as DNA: TGCGCCAGCAGCCAAGATCGGACAGGGGCTAGTAGCAATCAGCCCCAGCATTTT. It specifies CASSQDRTGASSNQPQHF.